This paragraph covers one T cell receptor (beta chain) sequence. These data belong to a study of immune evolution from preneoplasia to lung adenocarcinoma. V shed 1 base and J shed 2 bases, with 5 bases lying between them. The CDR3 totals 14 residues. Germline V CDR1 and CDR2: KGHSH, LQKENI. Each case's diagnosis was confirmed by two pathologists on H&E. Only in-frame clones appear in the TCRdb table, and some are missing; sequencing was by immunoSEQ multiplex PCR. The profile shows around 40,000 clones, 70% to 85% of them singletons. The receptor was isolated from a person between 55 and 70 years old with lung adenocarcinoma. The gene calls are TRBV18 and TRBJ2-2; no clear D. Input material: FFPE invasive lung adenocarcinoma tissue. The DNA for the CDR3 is TGTGCCAGCTCACCACAGGGTAACACCGGGGAGCTGTTTTTT. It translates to CASSPQGNTGELFF.